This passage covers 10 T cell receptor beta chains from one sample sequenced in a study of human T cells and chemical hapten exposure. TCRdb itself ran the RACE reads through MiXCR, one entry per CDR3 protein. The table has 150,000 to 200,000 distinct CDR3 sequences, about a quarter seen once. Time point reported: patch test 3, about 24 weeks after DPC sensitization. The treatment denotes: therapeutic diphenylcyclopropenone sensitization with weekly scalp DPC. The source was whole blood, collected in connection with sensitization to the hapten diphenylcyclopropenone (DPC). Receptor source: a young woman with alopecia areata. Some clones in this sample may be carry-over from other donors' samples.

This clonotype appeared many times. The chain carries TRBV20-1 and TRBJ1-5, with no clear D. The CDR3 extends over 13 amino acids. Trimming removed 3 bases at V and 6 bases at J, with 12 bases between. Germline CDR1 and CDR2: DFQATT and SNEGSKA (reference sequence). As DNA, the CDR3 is TGCAGTGCTAGCGGCAGTAGGAGTCAGCCCCAGCATTTT. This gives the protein CSASGSRSQPQHF.

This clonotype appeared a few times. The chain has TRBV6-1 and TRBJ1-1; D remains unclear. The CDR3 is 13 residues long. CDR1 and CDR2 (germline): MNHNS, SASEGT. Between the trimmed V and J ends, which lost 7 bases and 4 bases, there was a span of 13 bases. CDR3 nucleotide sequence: TGTGCCAGCACCGTATATAGCGGCACTGAAGCTTTCTTT. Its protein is CASTVYSGTEAFF.

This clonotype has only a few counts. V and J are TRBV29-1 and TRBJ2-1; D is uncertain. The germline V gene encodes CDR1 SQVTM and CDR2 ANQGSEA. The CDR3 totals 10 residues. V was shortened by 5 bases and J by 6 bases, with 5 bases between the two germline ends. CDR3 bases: TGCAGCGTTTGGGCCAATGAGCAGTTCTTC. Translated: CSVWANEQFF.

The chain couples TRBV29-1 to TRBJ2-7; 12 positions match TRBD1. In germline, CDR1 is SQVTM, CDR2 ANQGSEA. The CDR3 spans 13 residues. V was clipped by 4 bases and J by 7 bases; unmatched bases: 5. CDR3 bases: TGCAGCGTTGTCGGGACAGGGGGCGTGGAGCAGTACTTC. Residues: CSVVGTGGVEQYF.

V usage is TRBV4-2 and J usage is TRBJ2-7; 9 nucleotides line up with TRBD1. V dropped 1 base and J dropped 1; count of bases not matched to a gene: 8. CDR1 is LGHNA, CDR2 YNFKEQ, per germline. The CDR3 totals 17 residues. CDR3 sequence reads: CASSQGIPGQGSYEQYF. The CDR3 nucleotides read TGTGCCAGCAGCCAAGGGATACCAGGACAGGGGTCCTACGAGCAGTACTTC.

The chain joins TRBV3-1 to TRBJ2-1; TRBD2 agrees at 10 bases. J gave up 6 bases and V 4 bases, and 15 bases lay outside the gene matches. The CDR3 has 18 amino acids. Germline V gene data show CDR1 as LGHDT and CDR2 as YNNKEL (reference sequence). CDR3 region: CASSPPRASGRGINEQFF. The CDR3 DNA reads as TGTGCCAGCAGCCCACCCAGGGCTAGCGGGAGAGGAATCAATGAGCAGTTCTTC.

As DNA, the CDR3 is TGTGCCAGCAGCGGAGGACAGGGAGGACAGAGCTACACCTTC. Amino acid sequence: CASSGGQGGQSYTF. J is TRBJ1-2 and V is TRBV5-8; 8 bases match TRBD1. The trim removed 4 bases at V and 9 bases at J, leaving 11 bases unmatched. The CDR3 spans 14 residues. Germline loops: CDR1 SGHTS, CDR2 YDEGEE.

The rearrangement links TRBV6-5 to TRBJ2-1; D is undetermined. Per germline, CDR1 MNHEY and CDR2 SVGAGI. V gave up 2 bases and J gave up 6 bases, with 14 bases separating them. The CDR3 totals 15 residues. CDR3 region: CASSYRLTRFNEQFF. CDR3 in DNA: TGTGCCAGCAGTTACAGATTAACGAGGTTCAATGAGCAGTTCTTC.

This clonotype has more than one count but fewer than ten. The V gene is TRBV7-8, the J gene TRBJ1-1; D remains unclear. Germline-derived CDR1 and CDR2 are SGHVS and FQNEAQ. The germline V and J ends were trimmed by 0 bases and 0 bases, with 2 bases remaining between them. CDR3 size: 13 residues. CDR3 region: CASSLAMNTEAFF. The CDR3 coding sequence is TGTGCCAGCAGCTTAGCCATGAACACTGAAGCTTTCTTT. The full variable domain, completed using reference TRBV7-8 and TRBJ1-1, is GAGVSQSPRYKVAKRGQDVALRCDPISGHVSLFWYQQALGQGPEFLTYFQNEAQLDKSGLPSDRFFAERPEGSVSTLKIQRTQQEDSAVYLCASSLAMNTEAFFGQGTRLTVV.

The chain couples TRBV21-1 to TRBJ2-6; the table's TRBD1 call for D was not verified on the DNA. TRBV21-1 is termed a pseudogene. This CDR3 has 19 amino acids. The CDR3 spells CASSKRMTGGGSGANVLTF. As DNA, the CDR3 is TGTGCCAGCAGCAAAAGGATGACAGGGGGCGGCTCTGGGGCCAACGTCCTGACTTTC.